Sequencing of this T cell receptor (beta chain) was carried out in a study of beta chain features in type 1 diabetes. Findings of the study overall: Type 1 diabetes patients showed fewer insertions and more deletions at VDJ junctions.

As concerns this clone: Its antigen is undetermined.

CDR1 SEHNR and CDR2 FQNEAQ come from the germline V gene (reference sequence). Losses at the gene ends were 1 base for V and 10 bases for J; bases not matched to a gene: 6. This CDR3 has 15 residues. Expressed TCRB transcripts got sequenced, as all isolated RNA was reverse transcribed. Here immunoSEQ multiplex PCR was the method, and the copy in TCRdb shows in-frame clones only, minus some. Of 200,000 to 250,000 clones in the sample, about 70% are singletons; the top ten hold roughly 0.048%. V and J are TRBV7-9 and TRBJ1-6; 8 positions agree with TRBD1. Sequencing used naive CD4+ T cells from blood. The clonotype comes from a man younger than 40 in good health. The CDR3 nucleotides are TGTGCCAGCAGCTTAGAGGCAGGGGGCCAATCACCCCTCCACTTT. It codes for CASSLEAGGQSPLHF.